Described below is a single T cell receptor beta chain sequence and its context. This CDR3 spans 14 amino acids. J lost 4 bases, V lost 5 bases, and 2 bases had no gene match. The germline CDR1 and CDR2 sequences are SGHTA and FQGNSA. Assay: immunoSEQ multiplex PCR; the TCRdb copy retains only in-frame clones and omits some. In the table there are a few hundred thousand clones, approximately 90% of which are singletons. This sample stems from a study of blood T cell repertoires in COVID-19. The sample consisted of PBMCs or T cells enriched from blood (not recorded which). The V call is TRBV7-2, the J call TRBJ2-7; TRBD2 matches 13 bases. This clonotype was obtained from a woman aged 18-35 years who had recovered from COVID-19. Written as DNA, the CDR3 is TGTGCCAGCAGCATGGGACTAGCGGGATACGAGCAGTACTTC. It codes for CASSMGLAGYEQYF.